This T cell receptor (beta chain) originates from a study of cytomegalovirus exposure and HLA in healthy donors. For the study at large: Prior work identified 100 million to 130 million unique TCR beta sequences in some 200 million T cells.

Germline CDR1 MDHEN, CDR2 SYDVKM. Trimming at V came to 3 bases and at J to 4 bases, leaving 5 bases not matched to a gene. This CDR3 spans 14 amino acids. Primers for the PCR totalled 60 Vbeta and 13 Jbeta. The repertoire was sequenced with immunoSEQ multiplex PCR; TCRdb's copy has only in-frame clones and lacks some. The data contain around 200,000 clones, roughly 88% of them seen just once; the ten biggest clones take up about 1.3%. With regard to this clone: What it recognizes is unknown.

Overall study results and limits: When the data were analyzed later, several of the most significant clusters appeared to be linked to common viral pathogens.

V is TRBV28 and J is TRBJ2-7, with 8 bases fitting TRBD1. This clonotype was obtained from a girl between 2 and 10 years old in good health and CMV-seropositive. The sequencing sample was made of PBMCs. This chain's CDR3 is CASSFGDRGYEQYF. The DNA for the CDR3 is TGTGCCAGCAGTTTTGGAGACAGGGGTTACGAGCAGTACTTC.